One and the same sample provided the 26 T cell receptor beta chains below, sequenced in a study of memory CD4+ T cells and cytomegalovirus serostatus. Using immunoSEQ multiplex PCR, the repertoire was profiled, and TCRdb retains in-frame clones only, with some absent. Counted here are tens of thousands of clones, 65% to 85% occurring once; the ten biggest clones make up less than 0.6%. The sort gate was single viable CD3+CD4+CD8-CD45RO+ cells for memory CD4+ T cells. The sequencing sample was made of memory CD4+ T cells from blood. The receptors derive from an adult in good health and CMV-seronegative.

In its sample, this clone was seen a few times. The chain employs TRBV19 and TRBJ1-5; tentative D call: TRBD1 (6 bases). The germline V and J ends were trimmed by 7 bases and 5 bases, with 15 bases remaining between them. Germline CDR1 reads LNHDA; CDR2 reads SQIVND (reference sequence). The CDR3 spans 14 residues. In nucleotides, the CDR3 is TGTGCCAGTACCAAGAGGGGGGTACATCAGCCCCAGCATTTT. It codes for CASTKRGVHQPQHF.

The chain recombines TRBV5-1 with TRBJ1-6, with D unresolved. The CDR3 is made up of 14 amino acids. Deletions cut 3 bases from V and 7 bases from J, with 11 bases between. In germline, CDR1 is SGHRS, CDR2 YFSETQ. CDR3 residues: CASSSTAENSPLHF. Written as DNA, the CDR3 is TGCGCCAGCAGCTCGACGGCAGAAAATTCACCCCTCCACTTT.

The CDR3 nucleotides are TGTGCCAGCAGTGGGGACGGTAACATTTTCTATGGCTACACCTTC. This sequence encodes CASSGDGNIFYGYTF. The chain uses TRBV6-1 and TRBJ1-2; D possibly corresponds to TRBD1 (5 bases). This CDR3 has 15 residues. Germline CDR1 is MNHNS and CDR2 is SASEGT. V was pared by 4 bases and J by 4 bases, with 16 bases between.

This CDR3 reads CASSFRGETQYF. CDR3 sequence (DNA): TGTGCCAGTAGTTTCAGGGGGGAGACCCAGTACTTC. J is TRBJ2-5 and V is TRBV19, with 7 bases fitting TRBD1. V shed 5 bases, J shed 5 bases, and the junction held 2 bases outside the gene matches. This CDR3 contains 12 residues. Germline-derived CDR1 and CDR2 are LNHDA and SQIVND (reference sequence).

This CDR3 reads CASSFLKSGPETQYF. The CDR3 region has the DNA TGTGCCAGCAGCTTTTTGAAGTCAGGGCCAGAGACCCAGTACTTC. The chain carries TRBV13 and TRBJ2-5, with TRBD1 as a possible D gene (5 bases). The CDR3 extends over 15 amino acids. V shed 3 bases and J shed 4 bases, with 15 bases lying between them. The V gene's germline CDR1 is PRHDT and CDR2 FYEKMQ (reference sequence). The full variable domain, in which reference TRBV13 and TRBJ2-5 provide the parts outside the CDR3, is AAGVIQSPRHLIKEKRETATLKCYPIPRHDTVYWYQQGPGQDPQFLISFYEKMQSDKGSIPDRFSAQQFSDYHSELNMSSLELGDSALYFCASSFLKSGPETQYFGPGTRLLVL.

The rearrangement uses TRBV11-2 and TRBJ1-4; D unresolved. Germline loops: CDR1 SGHAT, CDR2 FQNNGV. Trimming stripped 4 bases from V and 9 bases from J, with 6 bases between. There are 11 residues in the CDR3. The CDR3 nucleotides read TGTGCCAGCAGCTCCCTTCAAAAACTGTTTTTT. It specifies CASSSLQKLFF.

This chain uses TRBV10-3 with TRBJ1-4; D remains ambiguous. Germline CDR1 is ENHRY and CDR2 is SYGVKD. V shed 0 bases and J shed 6 bases, with 8 bases lying between them. The CDR3 has 14 residues. The CDR3 DNA reads TGTGCCATCAGTGAGTCTGGGCTCGATGAAAAACTGTTTTTT. Translated: CAISESGLDEKLFF.

This clone was observed a single time. The V and J genes are TRBV6-1 and TRBJ2-5; TRBD2 matches 7 bases. After removal of 0 bases from V and 1 base from J, the junction contained 8 bases not matched to a gene. This CDR3 comprises 17 residues. Looked up from germline, CDR1 is MNHNS and CDR2 is SASEGT. The CDR3 region is CASSEAGRTSTQETQYF. In DNA form, the CDR3 reads TGTGCCAGCAGTGAAGCGGGAAGGACTAGTACCCAAGAGACCCAGTACTTC.

The V and J genes are TRBV7-3 and TRBJ2-3, with 9 bases identical to TRBD2. Unmatched junction bases numbered 7, after V lost 3 bases and J lost 3 bases. Germline-derived CDR1 and CDR2 are SGHTA and FQGTGA. This CDR3 region has 16 residues. The DNA of the CDR3 is TGTGCCAGCAGCTTGACACGCGGGGGGGCAACAGATACGCAGTATTTT. This sequence encodes CASSLTRGGATDTQYF.

The rearrangement joins TRBV7-2 to TRBJ1-3; D gene unclear. The germline CDR1 and CDR2 sequences are SGHTA and FQGNSA. The length of the CDR3 is 15 residues. V shed 2 bases and J shed 0 bases, with 8 bases lying between them. The CDR3 reads CASSLLSFSGNTIYF. The CDR3 DNA is TGTGCCAGCAGCTTATTATCCTTCTCTGGAAACACCATATATTTT. The whole variable domain, remainder taken from reference TRBV7-2 and TRBJ1-3, is GAGVSQSPSNKVTEKGKDVELRCDPISGHTALYWYRQSLGQGLEFLIYFQGNSAPDKSGLPSDRFSAERTGGSVSTLTIQRTQQEDSAVYLCASSLLSFSGNTIYFGEGSWLTVV.

The V and J genes are TRBV19 and TRBJ1-2; TRBD1 matches at 11 bases. Trimming removed 9 bases from V and 6 bases from J; junction bases left unmatched: 6. The length of the CDR3 is 13 residues. Germline CDR1 is LNHDA and CDR2 is SQIVND (reference sequence). The CDR3 DNA reads as TGTGCCAGCCTCCGGGACAGGGGGGATGGCTACACCTTC. Amino acid sequence: CASLRDRGDGYTF.

This chain joins TRBV7-9 and TRBJ1-1; D is undetermined. Germline V gene data show CDR1 as SEHNR and CDR2 as FQNEAQ (reference sequence). CDR3 size: 13 residues. The V gene lost 1 base and the J gene lost 8 bases, with 11 bases spanning the gap. The CDR3 spells CASSLDGGLEAFF. The CDR3, as DNA: TGTGCCAGCAGCTTAGATGGAGGGTTGGAAGCTTTCTTT.

The chain combines TRBV28 with TRBJ1-5; D remains ambiguous. CDR3 length equals 14 residues. Germline CDR1 is MDHEN and CDR2 is SYDVKM. The V end was cut by 6 bases, the J end by 7 bases, with 16 bases between. The CDR3 nucleotides are TGTGCCAGCAGGCGTCGGTTGGGGAGGCAGCCCCAGCATTTT. Residues: CASRRRLGRQPQHF.

This rearrangement joins TRBV5-4 to TRBJ2-6; no clear D gene. Per germline, CDR1 SGHNT and CDR2 YYREEE (reference sequence). The CDR3 is 15 amino acids. V dropped 2 bases and J dropped 0 bases, with 6 bases sitting between them. The CDR3 loop is CASSFSSSGANVLTF. The CDR3 DNA follows: TGTGCCAGCAGCTTTTCCAGCTCTGGGGCCAACGTCCTGACTTTC.

This clone was detected once. The V and J genes are TRBV11-3 and TRBJ2-1, with 13 bases lining up with TRBD2. Germline CDR1 SGHNT, CDR2 YENEEA. CDR3 length equals 16 residues. Germline trimming cut 1 base from V and 8 bases from J; bases unmatched to any gene: 5. CDR3 sequence reads: CASSLGTSGGAHEQFF. The CDR3 DNA sequence: TGTGCCAGCAGCTTAGGAACTAGCGGGGGGGCCCATGAGCAGTTCTTC.

This sequence joins TRBV11-3 and TRBJ2-2, with TRBD1 as a possible D gene (5 bases). Germline CDR1 SGHNT, CDR2 YENEEA. V lost 5 bases and J 4 bases, leaving 11 bases between the germline ends. The CDR3 totals 14 residues. The CDR3 region has the DNA TGTGCCAGCAGCCCTTATAGGGGCACCGGGGAGCTGTTTTTT. Translated: CASSPYRGTGELFF.

This clone was seen a few times. This chain joins TRBV7-9 and TRBJ2-1; 8 bases are shared with TRBD2. The CDR3 has 14 amino acids. The germline V gene has CDR1 SEHNR and CDR2 FQNEAQ (reference sequence). Trimming took 2 bases from V and 9 from J; bases not matched to a gene: 6. The CDR3 coding sequence is TGTGCCAGCAGCTTATCGGGGGGGCCAACTGAGCAGTTCTTC. Its protein product is CASSLSGGPTEQFF.

This chain links TRBV28 with TRBJ2-7; tentative D call: TRBD1 (6 bases). Germline CDR1 MDHEN, CDR2 SYDVKM. This CDR3 is 14 amino acids long. The V end lost 3 bases, the J end lost 7 bases, and 16 bases lay between the germline ends. CDR3 sequence (DNA): TGTGCCAGCAGTTTGGGGGCGGGTGGAAAGGAGCAGTACTTC. Protein sequence: CASSLGAGGKEQYF.

The gene calls are TRBV30 and TRBJ2-3; 12 nucleotides match TRBD2. In germline, CDR1 is GTSNPN, CDR2 SVGIG (reference sequence). The CDR3 is 15 amino acids. The junction had 3 bases not matched to a gene; V was cut back by 5 bases and J by 0 bases. This chain's CDR3 is CAWGLAGPSTDTQYF. The DNA of the CDR3 is TGTGCCTGGGGACTAGCGGGACCTAGCACAGATACGCAGTATTTT.

CDR3 sequence: CASSTSKGQGSSLGGYTF. Written as DNA, the CDR3 is TGTGCCAGCAGCACGTCTAAGGGACAGGGGAGTAGTTTGGGCGGCTACACCTTC. The V and J genes are TRBV7-2 and TRBJ1-2, with 10 bases aligning to TRBD1. CDR3 size: 18 residues. V lost 5 bases and J lost 8; bases outside the gene matches: 20. Per germline, CDR1 SGHTA and CDR2 FQGNSA.

This clone was seen a few times. The chain joins TRBV29-1 to TRBJ2-1; weak D call: TRBD1 (6 bases). This CDR3 contains 14 residues. V was trimmed by 1 base and J by 7 bases, leaving 14 bases between them. From germline, CDR1 is SQVTM and CDR2 ANQGSEA. The CDR3 nucleotides are TGCAGCGTTGAAGGGCAGGGGATTAAGAATGAGCAGTTCTTC. It yields the protein CSVEGQGIKNEQFF.

V gene TRBV6-1 combines with J gene TRBJ2-5, with D tentatively TRBD1 (5 bases). The J call is uncertain, as TRBJ2-7 better fits the DNA end. Germline V gene data show CDR1 as MNHNS and CDR2 as SASEGT. The CDR3 runs to 13 residues. CDR3 amino acids: CASSEWGTYEQYF. For the CDR3, the DNA is TGTGCCAGCAGTGAATGGGGCACCTACGAGCAGTACTTC.

This chain uses TRBV21-1 with TRBJ2-7; the table's D call, TRBD2, has no DNA check behind it. TRBV21-1 is a documented pseudogene. CDR3 length: 14 amino acids. CDR3 coding DNA: TGTGCCAGCATCCTAGACCGCAATTCCTACGAGCAGTACTTC. Protein product: CASILDRNSYEQYF.

The chain recombines TRBV19 with TRBJ2-3, with D hard to call. The CDR3 extends over 15 amino acids. Trimming pared 5 bases from V and 1 base from J, leaving 13 bases between. Germline V lookup: CDR1 LNHDA, CDR2 SQIVND (reference sequence). CDR3: CASSSGIGGTDTQYF. The CDR3, as DNA: TGTGCCAGTAGTTCAGGTATTGGGGGCACAGATACGCAGTATTTT.

CDR3 loop: CASSRPTVTNEKLFF. As DNA, the CDR3 is TGTGCCAGCAGCCGCCCGACAGTAACTAATGAAAAACTGTTTTTT. The genes are TRBV7-9 and TRBJ1-4, with TRBD1 as a possible D gene (5 bases). CDR3 length: 15 amino acids. Per the germline V gene, CDR1 is SEHNR and CDR2 is FQNEAQ (reference sequence). Trimming pared 5 bases from V and 1 base from J, leaving 11 bases between.

The genes are TRBV25-1 and TRBJ2-5; tentatively, D is TRBD2 (5 bases). The CDR3 contains 15 residues. Germline V gives CDR1 MGHDK, CDR2 SYGVNS. Trimming removed 4 bases at V and 5 bases at J, with 17 bases between. CDR3 sequence (DNA): TGTGCCAGCAGTGCCCCTCGTCGGGAAGGGGAGACCCAGTACTTC. Translated: CASSAPRREGETQYF.